These 21 T cell receptor beta chains share one sample of origin, sequenced in a study of blood T cell repertoires in COVID-19. This table comes from immunoSEQ multiplex PCR, and its TCRdb copy is limited to in-frame clones, with some not included. The table has hundreds of thousands of clones, approximately 88% seen once. The material sequenced was peripheral blood. Source of these receptors: a woman in her 30s with COVID-19, enrolled during active disease.

V usage is TRBV6-2 or TRBV6-3 and J usage is TRBJ2-3; D not certain. V shed 2 bases and J shed 2 bases, with 14 bases lying between them. The CDR3 length is 16 residues. CDR1 is MNHEY, CDR2 SVGEGT, per germline. For the CDR3, the DNA is TGTGCCAGCAGTTACCACCAGAATCGTTTCACAGATACGCAGTATTTT. Its translation: CASSYHQNRFTDTQYF.

The V gene is TRBV2, the J gene TRBJ2-2; TRBD1 aligns across 9 bases. From germline, CDR1 is SNHLY and CDR2 FYNNEI. The CDR3 has 15 residues. V shed 3 bases and J 6 bases; nucleotides not matched to a gene: 5. The CDR3 nucleotides read TGTGCCAGCAGTGATCTACAGGGGGCGTCCGGGGAGCTGTTTTTT. This codes for CASSDLQGASGELFF.

The rearrangement links TRBV7-2 to TRBJ1-3; 10 positions match TRBD1. Germline V gives CDR1 SGHTA, CDR2 FQGNSA. This CDR3 region has 14 residues. The V and J ends lost 3 bases and 4 bases, in that order; junction bases with no gene match: 0. The CDR3 bases are TGTGCCAGCAGCTTGGGACAGGGGGGAAACACCATATATTTT. Its translation is CASSLGQGGNTIYF.

This chain links TRBV11-2 with TRBJ1-1; maybe TRBD1 (5 bases). Germline CDR1 is SGHAT and CDR2 is FQNNGV. The CDR3 runs to 12 residues. Trimming removed 4 bases from V and 10 bases from J, with 13 bases in between. CDR3 nucleotide sequence: TGTGCCAGCAGCTCGTCCTCGGGGGGAGCTTTCTTT. Residues: CASSSSSGGAFF.

This clone was observed a handful of times. The chain has TRBV7-9 and TRBJ1-1; possible D gene TRBD1, 5 bases. The CDR3 totals 14 residues. Germline values: CDR1 SEHNR, CDR2 FQNEAQ (reference sequence). V dropped 5 bases and J dropped 1 base, with 11 bases sitting between them. CDR3 amino acids: CASSLTVRNTEAFF. CDR3 coding DNA: TGTGCCAGCAGCCTGACAGTGCGGAACACTGAAGCTTTCTTT.

The J gene is TRBJ1-1, the V gene TRBV7-6; TRBD1 matches 9 bases. Germline CDR1 is SGHVS and CDR2 is FNYEAQ. This CDR3 is built from 15 residues. The J segment lost 1 base and the V segment lost 5 bases, leaving 5 bases of the junction unmatched. The CDR3 loop reads CASSPGTGTNTEAFF. The CDR3 DNA follows: TGTGCCAGCAGCCCGGGGACAGGGACGAACACTGAAGCTTTCTTT.

This chain joins TRBV6-4 and TRBJ2-2, with 11 bases identical to TRBD2. J lost 4 bases, V lost 6 bases, and 7 bases had no gene match. This CDR3 is built from 16 residues. Germline V gene sequence: CDR1 MRHNA, CDR2 SNTAGT. CDR3 nucleotides: TGTGCCAGCAGGCCACTAGCGGGGGATACCACCGGGGAGCTGTTTTTT. Its translation is CASRPLAGDTTGELFF.

The chain has TRBV6-6 and TRBJ1-6, with D tentatively TRBD1 (5 bases). The V end lost 5 bases, the J end lost 0 bases, and 17 bases lay between the germline ends. In germline, CDR1 is MNHNY, CDR2 SVGAGI (reference sequence). The CDR3 contains 18 residues. The CDR3 DNA sequence: TGTGCCAGCAGTCTTCAGATGTGGGGCGGCTCCTATAATTCACCCCTCCACTTT. Its protein is CASSLQMWGGSYNSPLHF.

The count of this clone is one. The J gene is TRBJ2-7, the V gene TRBV28, with 8 bases identical to TRBD2. With V trimmed by 8 bases and J by 2 bases, 8 bases remained unmatched. Looked up from germline, CDR1 is MDHEN and CDR2 is SYDVKM. The CDR3 has 14 amino acids. Here the CDR3 reads CASLSGSVPYEQYV. The CDR3, as DNA: TGTGCCAGCCTAAGCGGGAGCGTCCCCTACGAGCAGTACGTC.

This clone has just a few counts. This sequence joins TRBV19 and TRBJ1-4; D might be TRBD1 (5 bases). The CDR3 totals 16 residues. Trimming pared 6 bases from V and 6 bases from J, leaving 20 bases between. Germline lookup yields CDR1 LNHDA and CDR2 SQIVND (reference sequence). The CDR3 region is CASSSAGGQLHEKLFF. DNA for the CDR3: TGTGCCAGTAGCTCGGCAGGCGGACAACTGCATGAAAAACTGTTTTTT. Full variable domain (missing parts from reference TRBV19 and TRBJ1-4): DGGITQSPKYLFRKEGQNVTLSCEQNLNHDAMYWYRQDPGQGLRLIYYSQIVNDFQKGDIAEGYSVSREKKESFPLTVTSAQKNPTAFYLCASSSAGGQLHEKLFFGSGTQLSVL.

The chain is built from TRBV6-5 and TRBJ2-1; the match to TRBD2 covers 7 bases. V lost 8 bases to trimming and J lost 4 bases; unmatched junction nucleotides: 8. This CDR3 has 14 amino acids. CDR1 MNHEY and CDR2 SVGAGI come from the germline V gene. CDR3 residues: CASGGDPTYNEQFF. The CDR3 nucleotides are TGTGCCAGCGGGGGGGACCCGACATACAATGAGCAGTTCTTC.

The genes are TRBV6-2 or TRBV6-3 and TRBJ2-7, with a tentative D call TRBD2 (5 bases). Per germline, CDR1 MNHEY and CDR2 SVGEGT. The CDR3 length is 18 residues. The V end lost 0 bases, the J end lost 4 bases, and 22 bases lay between the germline ends. CDR3 region: CASSYSMSLWRRIYEQYF. CDR3 in DNA: TGTGCCAGCAGTTACTCGATGTCTCTGTGGCGGAGGATTTACGAGCAGTACTTC.

The chain is built from TRBV7-2 and TRBJ2-3; tentatively, D is TRBD2 (6 bases). This CDR3 has 15 residues. Per germline, CDR1 SGHTA and CDR2 FQGNSA. V was cut by 3 bases and J by 3 bases, with 13 bases left in between. The CDR3 DNA is TGTGCCAGCAGCTTGTTCGAGGAGGGGACAGATACGCAGTATTTT. Protein product: CASSLFEEGTDTQYF.

The chain is built from TRBV2 and TRBJ2-3; D perhaps matches TRBD1 (5 bases). Between the trimmed V and J ends, which lost 4 bases and 2 bases, there was a span of 13 bases. Germline CDR1 SNHLY, CDR2 FYNNEI. The CDR3 runs to 15 residues. The CDR3 region has the DNA TGTGCCAGCAGTGGGGAAGGGGCGTACACAGATACGCAGTATTTT. Its protein product is CASSGEGAYTDTQYF.

The chain couples TRBV28 to TRBJ1-6; the match to TRBD1 covers 9 bases. Trimming took 3 bases from V and 9 from J; bases not matched to a gene: 3. CDR3 length: 14 residues. The V gene's germline CDR1 is MDHEN and CDR2 SYDVKM. The CDR3, as DNA: TGTGCCAGCAGTTTGGGACAGGGTTTTTCACCCCTCCACTTT. Encoded protein: CASSLGQGFSPLHF.

The genes are TRBV6-5 and TRBJ1-2, with 9 nucleotides matching TRBD1. With V trimmed by 2 bases and J by 7 bases, 11 bases remained unmatched. CDR3 length: 16 amino acids. Germline V gene data show CDR1 as MNHEY and CDR2 as SVGAGI. DNA of the CDR3: TGTGCCAGCAGTTACCGACGGACAGGGGAAACTGGTGGCTACACCTTC. Amino acids: CASSYRRTGETGGYTF.

The rearrangement uses TRBV19 and TRBJ2-1, with 8 bases identical to TRBD1. The CDR3 is 14 amino acids. Germline CDR1 is LNHDA and CDR2 is SQIVND (reference sequence). The V segment lost 1 base and the J segment 10 bases; nucleotides outside the gene matches: 6. CDR3 DNA sequence: TGTGCCAGTAGTATAGGGCAGGGGGCCAACGAGCAGTTCTTC. It is translated as CASSIGQGANEQFF.

The genes are TRBV3-1 (or the pseudogene TRBV3-2) and TRBJ2-2, with 13 bases aligning to TRBD2. This CDR3 is 17 amino acids long. The V gene end was trimmed by 0 bases and the J gene end by 6 bases; junction bases not matched to a gene: 4. In germline, CDR1 is LGHDT, CDR2 YNNKEL (reference sequence). This chain's CDR3 is CASSQDGLAGDSGELFF. The CDR3 nucleotides read TGTGCCAGCAGCCAAGACGGACTAGCGGGAGATTCCGGGGAGCTGTTTTTT.

Here the CDR3 reads CATSDHQGNEPQHF. The CDR3 DNA sequence: TGTGCCACCAGTGATCATCAGGGGAATGAGCCCCAGCATTTT. The V and J genes are TRBV24-1 and TRBJ1-5; possibly TRBD1 for D (6 bases). CDR1 is KGHDR, CDR2 SFDVKD, per germline. The length of the CDR3 is 14 residues. Trimming pared 3 bases from V and 8 bases from J, leaving 13 bases between.

The chain uses TRBV5-1 and TRBJ1-4, with 7 nucleotides matching TRBD1. Germline V gene lookup returns CDR1 SGHRS and CDR2 YFSETQ. The ends lost 4 bases at V and 0 bases at J; junction bases unmatched: 6. The CDR3 sequence is 16 residues long. This chain's CDR3 is CASSLGGTATNEKLFF. CDR3 nucleotides: TGCGCCAGCAGCCTGGGGGGGACAGCAACTAATGAAAAACTGTTTTTT.

Concerning this clone itself: The same CDR3 also results from other DNA sequences found in this sample. V is TRBV7-8 and J is TRBJ2-7; D is unclear. Germline lookup yields CDR1 SGHVS and CDR2 FQNEAQ. CDR3 length: 14 amino acids. The ends were cut back, 5 bases at V and 2 bases at J, with 13 bases in the middle. CDR3 amino acids: CASSLGSGTYEQYV. The CDR3 DNA sequence: TGTGCCAGCAGCCTGGGCTCAGGTACCTACGAGCAGTACGTC.